The entry below gives a single T cell receptor beta chain sequence along with its context. Sequencing used immunoSEQ multiplex PCR; TCRdb keeps in-frame clones, though not all of them. The data hold about 51,000 clones, with 80% to 95% observed a single time. The record originates from a study of blood T cell repertoires in COVID-19. For the study at large: Material from acute and convalescent COVID-19 was sourced from the United States, Italy and Spain. From T cells, B-cell-depleted T cells, or PBMCs came the material, which was cDNA or gDNA.

The CDR3 has 13 amino acids. V lost 7 bases, J lost 0 bases, and 9 bases lay in between. The sample consisted of peripheral blood. The genes are TRBV12-3 or TRBV12-4 and TRBJ1-1; D gene ambiguous. The TCR was taken from a man aged 45-65 years with acute or convalescent COVID-19. CDR3 coding DNA: TGTGCCAGCACGCCCCGGTTGAACACTGAAGCTTTCTTT. Translated: CASTPRLNTEAFF.